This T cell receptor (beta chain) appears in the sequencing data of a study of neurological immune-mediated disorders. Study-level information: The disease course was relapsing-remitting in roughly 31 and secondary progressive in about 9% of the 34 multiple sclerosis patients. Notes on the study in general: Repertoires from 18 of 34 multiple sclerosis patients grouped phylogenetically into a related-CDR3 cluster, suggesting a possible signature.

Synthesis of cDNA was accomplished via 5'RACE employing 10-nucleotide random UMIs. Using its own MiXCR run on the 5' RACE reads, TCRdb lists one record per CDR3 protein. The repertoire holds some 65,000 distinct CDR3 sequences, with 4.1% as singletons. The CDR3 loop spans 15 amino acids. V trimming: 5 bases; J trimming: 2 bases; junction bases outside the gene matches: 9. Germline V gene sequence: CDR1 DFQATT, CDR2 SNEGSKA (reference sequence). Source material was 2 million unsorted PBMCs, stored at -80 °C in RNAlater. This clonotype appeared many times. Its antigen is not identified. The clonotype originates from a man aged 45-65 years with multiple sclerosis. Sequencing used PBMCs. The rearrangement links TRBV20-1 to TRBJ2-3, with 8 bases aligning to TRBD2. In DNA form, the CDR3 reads TGCAGTGCTCGTTCTTTAGCGGGGAACACAGATACGCAGTATTTT. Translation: CSARSLAGNTDTQYF.